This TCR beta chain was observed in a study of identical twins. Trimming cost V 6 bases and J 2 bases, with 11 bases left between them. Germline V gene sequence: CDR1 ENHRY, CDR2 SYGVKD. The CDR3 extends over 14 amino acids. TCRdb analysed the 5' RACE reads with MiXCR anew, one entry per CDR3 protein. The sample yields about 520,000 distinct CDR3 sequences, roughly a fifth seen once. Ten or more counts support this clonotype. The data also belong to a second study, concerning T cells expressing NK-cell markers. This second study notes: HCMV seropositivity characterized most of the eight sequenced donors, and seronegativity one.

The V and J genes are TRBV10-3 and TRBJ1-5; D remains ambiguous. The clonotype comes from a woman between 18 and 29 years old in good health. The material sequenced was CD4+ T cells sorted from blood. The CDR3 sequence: CAISGGRGNQPQHF. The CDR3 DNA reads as TGTGCCATCAGCGGCGGACGGGGCAATCAGCCCCAGCATTTT.